This T cell receptor (beta chain) came from a study of cytomegalovirus exposure and HLA in healthy donors. The PCR made use of 60 Vbeta and 13 Jbeta primers. Profiling relied on immunoSEQ multiplex PCR, and the TCRdb table lists in-frame clones only, not all of them. In the table there are 200,000 to 250,000 clones, about 80% of which are singletons. Germline CDR1 is MNHNS and CDR2 is SASEGT. The CDR3 has 15 residues. V was clipped by 2 bases and J by 5 bases, with 12 bases between them. Study-level points and caveats: Associated with HLA alleles at 0.05 false discovery rate in a later analysis were 15,000 to 20,000 TCR beta sequences.

Of note for this clone: The antigen is not known.

This TCR derives from a woman aged 40-49 years in good health and CMV-seropositive. Material: PBMCs. The chain combines TRBV6-1 with TRBJ1-4; D gene unclear. The CDR3 bases are TGTGCCAGCAGTGAACGCGGGTGGAAGAATGAAAAACTGTTTTTT. This sequence encodes CASSERGWKNEKLFF.